The 11 T cell receptor beta chains presented below share a single source sample, sequenced in a study of TIL therapy for anti-PD-1-resistant metastatic lung cancer. The immunoSEQ assay was v3. Only in-frame clones appear in the TCRdb table, and some are missing; sequencing was by immunoSEQ multiplex PCR. This table has 20,000 to 30,000 clones, roughly two thirds appearing once. As for time point: pre-treatment sample, taken before nivolumab and TIL therapy. The tumor samples were excised metastases, mostly pleural nodules or supraclavicular lymph nodes. The sequences come from tumor tissue, collected at baseline. Source of these receptors: a person between 25 and 79 years old with non-small cell lung cancer.

This chain links TRBV4-3 with TRBJ1-2; no reliable D call. Germline CDR1 is LGHNA and CDR2 is YSLEER. The length of the CDR3 is 14 residues. With 0 bases removed from V and 0 bases from J, the gap between germline ends came to 5 bases. The CDR3 DNA sequence: TGCGCCAGCAGCCAAGAATCATCTAACTATGGCTACACCTTC. Protein product: CASSQESSNYGYTF.

The chain links TRBV6-1 to TRBJ1-1; D uncertain. Germline V lookup: CDR1 MNHNS, CDR2 SASEGT. This CDR3 is 16 amino acids long. V was trimmed by 0 bases and J by 3 bases, leaving 14 bases between them. DNA of the CDR3: TGTGCCAGCAGTGAAGCGTTCTACGGGGATTACACTGAAGCTTTCTTT. Translation: CASSEAFYGDYTEAFF.

The chain has TRBV6-5 and TRBJ2-7, with TRBD1 matching 7 bases. CDR3 size: 12 residues. The V gene end was trimmed by 7 bases and the J gene end by 5 bases; junction bases not matched to a gene: 5. Germline-derived CDR1 and CDR2 are MNHEY and SVGAGI. In DNA, the CDR3 is TGTGCCAGCAATTTCGACAGGGACGAGCAGTACTTC. Encoded protein: CASNFDRDEQYF.

This chain joins TRBV10-2 and TRBJ2-1; 12 nucleotides align to TRBD2. V shed 6 bases, J shed 14 bases, and the junction held 5 bases outside the gene matches. The CDR3 sequence is 12 residues long. Germline V gene data show CDR1 as WSHSY and CDR2 as SAAADI. DNA of the CDR3: TGCGCCAGCAGACCTAGCGGGGGGGCTGAGTTCTTC. Protein product: CASRPSGGAEFF.

In its sample, this clone was seen once. V usage is TRBV20-1 and J usage is TRBJ2-5; D is unclear. Germline V gene data show CDR1 as DFQATT and CDR2 as SNEGSKA (reference sequence). The V gene lost 5 bases and the J gene lost 2 bases, with 6 bases spanning the gap. This CDR3 has 11 amino acids. As DNA, the CDR3 is TGCAGTGCTGTTAGTCAAGAGACCCAGTACTTC. Its translation is CSAVSQETQYF.

This chain links TRBV6-1 with TRBJ2-6; no clear D. V gave up 2 bases and J gave up 1 base, with 6 bases separating them. The germline V gene has CDR1 MNHNS and CDR2 SASEGT. This CDR3 comprises 15 residues. CDR3 coding DNA: TGTGCCAGCAGTGAAATGGAATCTGGGGCCAACGTCCTGACTTTC. This sequence encodes CASSEMESGANVLTF.

The gene calls are TRBV5-6 and TRBJ2-5; perhaps TRBD1 as D (5 bases). Gene TRBJ2-7 matches the end of the DNA better, so the J call may be wrong. The CDR3 covers 16 residues. The germline CDR1 and CDR2 sequences are SGHDT and YYEEEE. The CDR3 coding sequence is TGTGCCAGCAGCCGCCTAACAGGTGTAGGCTCCTACGAGCAGTACTTC. It specifies CASSRLTGVGSYEQYF.

This chain uses TRBV14 with TRBJ1-2, with 8 positions matching TRBD1. Germline V CDR1 and CDR2: SGHDN, FVKESK. The CDR3 length is 14 residues. V shed 4 bases and J 4 bases; nucleotides not matched to a gene: 5. CDR3 amino acids: CASSPLQGGYGYTF. CDR3 sequence (DNA): TGTGCCAGCAGCCCGTTACAGGGGGGCTATGGCTACACCTTC.

The V call is TRBV5-4, the J call TRBJ2-7, with D tentatively TRBD1 or TRBD2 (5 bases each). The CDR3 length is 15 residues. With 4 bases removed from V and 5 bases from J, the gap between germline ends came to 19 bases. Germline V gives CDR1 SGHNT, CDR2 YYREEE (reference sequence). This CDR3 is CASSLSGTHGDEQYF. CDR3 DNA sequence: TGTGCCAGCAGCCTATCCGGGACCCACGGGGACGAGCAGTACTTC.

The chain employs TRBV29-1 and TRBJ1-1; D possibly corresponds to TRBD1 (5 bases). The V gene's germline CDR1 is SQVTM and CDR2 ANQGSEA. The CDR3 totals 14 residues. Trimming left V 5 bases short and J 0 bases short, with 13 bases between. CDR3 DNA: TGCAGCGTTTCCCCAGGGTTTATGAACACTGAAGCTTTCTTT. It codes for CSVSPGFMNTEAFF.

This sequence joins TRBV29-1 and TRBJ2-3, with D perhaps TRBD2 (6 bases). The V gene's germline CDR1 is SQVTM and CDR2 ANQGSEA. This CDR3 contains 13 residues. V was cut by 4 bases and J by 3 bases, with 11 bases left in between. The CDR3 protein is CSVAGRQTDTQYF. The CDR3 DNA reads as TGCAGCGTTGCAGGGAGGCAGACAGATACGCAGTATTTT.